A single sample gave rise to the 6 T cell receptor beta chains below, sequenced in a study of cytotoxic CD8 clonotypes in ibrutinib-treated CLL. Assay used: immunoSEQ multiplex PCR; TCRdb lists only in-frame clones, some missing. The sample carries approximately 120,000 clones, 80% to 90% recorded once. This specimen consisted of PBMCs, obtained after 24 months of ibrutinib treatment. These receptors were taken from a human donor with chronic lymphocytic leukemia.

The J gene is TRBJ2-2, the V gene TRBV28; possibly TRBD2 for D (5 bases). The germline V gene has CDR1 MDHEN and CDR2 SYDVKM. Trimming left V 5 bases short and J 4 bases short, with 11 bases between. This CDR3 has 14 amino acids. In DNA form, the CDR3 reads TGTGCCAGCAGTCTCCCACGGGGCACCGGGGAGCTGTTTTTT. It specifies CASSLPRGTGELFF. Full variable domain (missing parts from reference TRBV28 and TRBJ2-2): DVKVTQSSRYLVKRTGEKVFLECVQDMDHENMFWYRQDPGLGLRLIYFSYDVKMKEKGDIPEGYSVSREKKERFSLILESASTNQTSMYLCASSLPRGTGELFFGEGSRLTVL.

The table lists this clone with many counts. This chain connects TRBV5-5 to TRBJ1-2; D not resolved. From germline, CDR1 is SGHKS and CDR2 YYEKEE (reference sequence). Trimming removed 0 bases at V and 6 bases at J, with 6 bases between. The CDR3 runs 12 residues. CDR3 loop: CASSLDRDGYTF. In DNA, the CDR3 is TGTGCCAGCAGCTTGGATCGGGATGGCTACACCTTC.

CDR3 loop: CASRQTGGYRGRTEAFF. CDR3 bases: TGTGCCAGCAGACAGACAGGGGGCTATCGGGGAAGGACTGAAGCTTTCTTT. The rearrangement uses TRBV21-1 and TRBJ1-1; the D segment call TRBD1 is taken from the table without a DNA check. TRBV21-1 is a listed pseudogene. The CDR3 consists of 17 residues.

The chain joins TRBV30 to TRBJ1-2; D possibly corresponds to TRBD1 (6 bases). The CDR3 has 12 amino acids. Germline V gene data show CDR1 as GTSNPN and CDR2 as SVGIG (reference sequence). V lost 1 base and J lost 7, with 10 bases in between. The CDR3: CAWSGGAGGYTF. The CDR3 bases are TGTGCCTGGAGTGGGGGGGCCGGTGGCTACACCTTC. The entire variable domain, with the rest obtained from reference TRBV30 and TRBJ1-2, is as follows: SQTIHQWPATLVQPVGSPLSLECTVEGTSNPNLYWYRQAAGRGLQLLFYSVGIGQISSEVPQNLSASRPQDRQFILSSKKLLLSDSGFYLCAWSGGAGGYTFGSGTRLTVV.

The rearrangement uses TRBV6-1 and TRBJ1-2, with TRBD1 matching over 7 bases. Germline V CDR1 and CDR2: MNHNS, SASEGT. The CDR3 length is 14 residues. The V and J ends lost 6 bases and 8 bases, in that order; junction bases with no gene match: 12. The CDR3 is CASRPDRAVRGYTF. The CDR3, as DNA: TGTGCCAGCAGGCCCGACAGGGCCGTTCGGGGCTACACCTTC.

J is TRBJ2-2 and V is TRBV5-1, with a possible D match to TRBD2 (5 bases). The CDR3 is 15 amino acids. Germline V CDR1 and CDR2: SGHRS, YFSETQ. V lost 0 bases and J 4 bases, leaving 10 bases between the germline ends. This CDR3 reads CASSLAVRGTGELFF. In nucleotides, the CDR3 is TGCGCCAGCAGCTTGGCTGTTCGGGGCACCGGGGAGCTGTTTTTT.